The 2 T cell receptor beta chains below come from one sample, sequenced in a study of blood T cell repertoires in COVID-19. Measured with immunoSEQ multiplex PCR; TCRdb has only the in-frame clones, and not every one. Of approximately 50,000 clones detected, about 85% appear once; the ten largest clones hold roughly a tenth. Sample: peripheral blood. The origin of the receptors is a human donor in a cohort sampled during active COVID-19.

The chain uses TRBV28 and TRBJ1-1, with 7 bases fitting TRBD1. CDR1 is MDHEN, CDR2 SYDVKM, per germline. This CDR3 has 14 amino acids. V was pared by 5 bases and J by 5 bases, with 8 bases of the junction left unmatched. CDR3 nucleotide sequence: TGTGCCAGCAGTGTAGGGGGCGCGGATACTGAAGCTTTCTTT. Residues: CASSVGGADTEAFF.

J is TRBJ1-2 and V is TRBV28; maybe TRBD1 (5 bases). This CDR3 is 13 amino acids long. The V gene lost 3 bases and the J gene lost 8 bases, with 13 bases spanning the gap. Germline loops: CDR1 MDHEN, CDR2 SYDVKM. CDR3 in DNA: TGTGCCAGCAGTTTTGGGGCTCCAGCGGGCTACACCTTC. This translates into CASSFGAPAGYTF.